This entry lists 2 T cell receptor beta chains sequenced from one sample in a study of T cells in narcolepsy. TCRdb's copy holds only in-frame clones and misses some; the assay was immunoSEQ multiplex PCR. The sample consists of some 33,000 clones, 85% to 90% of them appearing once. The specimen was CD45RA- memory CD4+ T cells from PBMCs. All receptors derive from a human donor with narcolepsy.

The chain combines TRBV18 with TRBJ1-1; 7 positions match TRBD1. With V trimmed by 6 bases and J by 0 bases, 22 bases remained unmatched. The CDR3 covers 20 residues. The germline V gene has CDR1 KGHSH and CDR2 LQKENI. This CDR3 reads CASSPFSRRQGGFMNTEAFF. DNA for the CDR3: TGTGCCAGCTCCCCTTTTAGCCGTCGACAGGGAGGATTCATGAACACTGAAGCTTTCTTT.

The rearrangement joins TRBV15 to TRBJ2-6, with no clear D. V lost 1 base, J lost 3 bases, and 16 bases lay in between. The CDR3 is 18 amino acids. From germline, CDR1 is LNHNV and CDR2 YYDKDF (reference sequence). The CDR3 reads CATSRAPLEIGGANVLTF. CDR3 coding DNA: TGTGCCACCAGCAGAGCCCCCCTTGAGATCGGTGGGGCCAACGTCCTGACTTTC.